This T cell receptor (beta chain) is drawn from a study of beta chain features in type 1 diabetes. Study observations and caveats: Moderate but significant shortening of TCRB CDR3s was recorded in all four CD4+ subsets from Type 1 diabetes patients. Sampled from patients, naive, central memory and Treg TCRB repertoires appeared more similar than those sampled from healthy donors.

The CDR3 loop spans 17 amino acids. J was trimmed by 5 bases and V by 0 bases; bases with no gene match: 11. Germline CDR1 is KGHSH and CDR2 is LQKENI. Sorted cells reached over 95% purity in every population. What was sequenced were expressed TCRB transcripts, since all of the isolated RNA had been reverse transcribed. TCRdb's copy holds only in-frame clones and misses some; the assay was immunoSEQ multiplex PCR. The table includes around 20,000 clones, roughly two thirds detected once. A remark on this clone: Its matching antigen is unknown.

This TCR was recovered from a man aged 18 to 30 with type 1 diabetes. The sample was Tregs from blood. V usage is TRBV18 and J usage is TRBJ1-1, with 8 bases matching TRBD1. DNA for the CDR3: TGTGCCAGCTCACCACCGGGTTCACAGGGGGGGAGTACTGAAGCTTTCTTT. This encodes CASSPPGSQGGSTEAFF.